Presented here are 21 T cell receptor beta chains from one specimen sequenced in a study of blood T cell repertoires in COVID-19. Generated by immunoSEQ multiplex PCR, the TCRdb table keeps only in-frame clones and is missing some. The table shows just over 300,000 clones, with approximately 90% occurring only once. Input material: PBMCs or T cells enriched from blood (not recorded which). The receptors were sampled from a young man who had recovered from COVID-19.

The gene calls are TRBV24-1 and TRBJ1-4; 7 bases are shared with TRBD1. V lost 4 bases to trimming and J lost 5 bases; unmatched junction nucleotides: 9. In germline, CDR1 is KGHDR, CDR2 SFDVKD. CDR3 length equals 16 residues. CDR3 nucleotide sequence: TGTGCCACCAGTGACCCTCGACAGGGAGGAAATGAAAAACTGTTTTTT. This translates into CATSDPRQGGNEKLFF.

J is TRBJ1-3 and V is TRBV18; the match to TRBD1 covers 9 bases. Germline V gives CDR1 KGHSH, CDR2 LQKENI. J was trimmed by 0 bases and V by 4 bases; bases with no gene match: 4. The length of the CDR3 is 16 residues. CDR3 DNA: TGTGCCAGCTCACTCGACAGGGGGTTCTCTGGAAACACCATATATTTT. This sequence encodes CASSLDRGFSGNTIYF.

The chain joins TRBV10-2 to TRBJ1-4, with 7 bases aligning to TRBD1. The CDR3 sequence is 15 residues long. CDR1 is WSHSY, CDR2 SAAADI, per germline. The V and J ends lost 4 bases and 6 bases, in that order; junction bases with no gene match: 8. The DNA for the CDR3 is TGCGCCAGCAGTGCTTACAGGGGCAGGGATGAAAAACTGTTTTTT. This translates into CASSAYRGRDEKLFF.

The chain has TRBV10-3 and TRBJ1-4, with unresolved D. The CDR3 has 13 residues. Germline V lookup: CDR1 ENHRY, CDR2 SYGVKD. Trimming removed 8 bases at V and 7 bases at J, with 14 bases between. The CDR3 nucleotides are TGTGCCATCGGCCCGGCCTCGGGTGAAAAACTGTTTTTT. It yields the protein CAIGPASGEKLFF.

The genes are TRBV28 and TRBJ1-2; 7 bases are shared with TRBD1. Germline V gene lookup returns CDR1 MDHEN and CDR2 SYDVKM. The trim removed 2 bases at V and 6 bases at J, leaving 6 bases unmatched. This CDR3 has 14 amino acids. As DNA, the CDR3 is TGTGCCAGCAGTTTAGAAGACAGGGCTAATGGCTACACCTTC. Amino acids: CASSLEDRANGYTF.

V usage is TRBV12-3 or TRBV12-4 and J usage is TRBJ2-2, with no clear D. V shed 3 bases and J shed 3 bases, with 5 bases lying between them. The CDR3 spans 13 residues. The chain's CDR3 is CASSLRHTGELFF. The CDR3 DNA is TGTGCCAGCAGTTTGAGGCACACCGGGGAGCTGTTTTTT.

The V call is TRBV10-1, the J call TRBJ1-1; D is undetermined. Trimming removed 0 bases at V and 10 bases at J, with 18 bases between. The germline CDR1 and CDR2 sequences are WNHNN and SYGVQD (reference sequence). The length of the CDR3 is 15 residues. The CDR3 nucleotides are TGCGCCAGCAGTGAGTCGCAAGTCCGGGGTCTAAGAGCTTTCTTT. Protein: CASSESQVRGLRAFF.

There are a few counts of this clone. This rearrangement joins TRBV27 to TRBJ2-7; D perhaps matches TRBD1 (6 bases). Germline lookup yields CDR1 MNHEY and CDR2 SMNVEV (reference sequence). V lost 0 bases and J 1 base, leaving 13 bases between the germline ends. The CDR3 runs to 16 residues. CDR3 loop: CASSLSTGSVSYEQYF. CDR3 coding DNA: TGTGCCAGCAGTTTATCGACAGGTTCGGTTTCCTACGAGCAGTACTTC.

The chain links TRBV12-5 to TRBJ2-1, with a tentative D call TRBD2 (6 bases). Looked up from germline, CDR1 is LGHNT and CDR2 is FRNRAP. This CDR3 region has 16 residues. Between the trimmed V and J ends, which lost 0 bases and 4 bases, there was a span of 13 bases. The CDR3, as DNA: TGTGCTAGTGGTTTGGTACCCCGCAGCGGGTACAATGAGCAGTTCTTC. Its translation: CASGLVPRSGYNEQFF.

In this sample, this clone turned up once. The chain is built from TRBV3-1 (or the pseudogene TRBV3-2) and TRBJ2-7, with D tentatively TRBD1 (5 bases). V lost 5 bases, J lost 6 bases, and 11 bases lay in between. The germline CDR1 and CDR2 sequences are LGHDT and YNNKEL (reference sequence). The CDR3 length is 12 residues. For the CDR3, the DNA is TGTGCCAGCAGCTGGCAAGGGGCCGAGCAGTACTTC. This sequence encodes CASSWQGAEQYF.

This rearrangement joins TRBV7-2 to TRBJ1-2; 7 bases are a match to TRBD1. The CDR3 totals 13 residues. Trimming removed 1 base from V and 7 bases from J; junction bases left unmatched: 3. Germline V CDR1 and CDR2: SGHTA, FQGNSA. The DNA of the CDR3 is TGTGCCAGCAGCTTAGGGCCAGGGGGTGGCTACACCTTC. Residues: CASSLGPGGGYTF. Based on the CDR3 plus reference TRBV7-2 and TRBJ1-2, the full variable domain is GAGVSQSPSNKVTEKGKDVELRCDPISGHTALYWYRQSLGQGLEFLIYFQGNSAPDKSGLPSDRFSAERTGGSVSTLTIQRTQQEDSAVYLCASSLGPGGGYTFGSGTRLTVV.

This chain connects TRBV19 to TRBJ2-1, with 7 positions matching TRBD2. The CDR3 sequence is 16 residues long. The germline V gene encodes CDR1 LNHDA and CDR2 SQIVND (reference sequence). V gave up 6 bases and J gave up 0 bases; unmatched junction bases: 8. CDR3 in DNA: TGTGCCAGTAGGTACTCAAGCGGGACCTCCTACAATGAGCAGTTCTTC. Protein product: CASRYSSGTSYNEQFF.

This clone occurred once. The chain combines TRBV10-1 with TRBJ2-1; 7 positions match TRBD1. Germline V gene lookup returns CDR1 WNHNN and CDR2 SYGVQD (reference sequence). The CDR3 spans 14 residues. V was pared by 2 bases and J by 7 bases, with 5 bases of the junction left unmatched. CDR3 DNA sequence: TGCGCCAGCAGTGAGGACAGGGTTTCGAATGAGCAGTTCTTC. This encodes CASSEDRVSNEQFF.

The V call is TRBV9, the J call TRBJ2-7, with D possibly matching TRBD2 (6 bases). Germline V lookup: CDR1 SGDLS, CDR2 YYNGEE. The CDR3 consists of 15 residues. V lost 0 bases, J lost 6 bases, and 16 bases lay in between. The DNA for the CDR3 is TGTGCCAGCAGCGTAGGTGGCGGGACCACTACCGAGCAGTACTTC. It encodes CASSVGGGTTTEQYF.

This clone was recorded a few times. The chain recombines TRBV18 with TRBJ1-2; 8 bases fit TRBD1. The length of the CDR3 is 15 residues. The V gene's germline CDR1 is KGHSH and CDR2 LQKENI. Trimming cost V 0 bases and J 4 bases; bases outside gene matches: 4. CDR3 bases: TGTGCCAGCTCACCACCGGACAGGGTCGCCTATGGCTACACCTTC. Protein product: CASSPPDRVAYGYTF.

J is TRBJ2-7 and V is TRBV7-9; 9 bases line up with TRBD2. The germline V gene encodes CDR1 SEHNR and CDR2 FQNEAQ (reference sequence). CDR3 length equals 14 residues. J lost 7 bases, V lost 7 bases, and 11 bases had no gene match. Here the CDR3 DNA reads TGTGCCAGCAAAATAGCGGGGGCCCCTGGGGAGCAGTACTTC. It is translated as CASKIAGAPGEQYF.

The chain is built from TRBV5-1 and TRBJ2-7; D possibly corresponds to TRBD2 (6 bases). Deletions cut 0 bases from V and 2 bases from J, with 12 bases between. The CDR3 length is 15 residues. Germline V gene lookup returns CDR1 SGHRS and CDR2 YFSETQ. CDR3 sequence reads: CASSLGAGRAYEQYF. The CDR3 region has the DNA TGCGCCAGCAGCTTGGGGGCGGGAAGGGCCTACGAGCAGTACTTC.

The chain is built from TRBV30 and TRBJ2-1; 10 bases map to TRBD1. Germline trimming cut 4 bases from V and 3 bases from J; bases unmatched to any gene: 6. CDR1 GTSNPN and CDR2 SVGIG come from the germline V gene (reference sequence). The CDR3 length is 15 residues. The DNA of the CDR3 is TGTGCCTGGATTCCGGGACAGGGGATCTACAATGAGCAGTTCTTC. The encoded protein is CAWIPGQGIYNEQFF.

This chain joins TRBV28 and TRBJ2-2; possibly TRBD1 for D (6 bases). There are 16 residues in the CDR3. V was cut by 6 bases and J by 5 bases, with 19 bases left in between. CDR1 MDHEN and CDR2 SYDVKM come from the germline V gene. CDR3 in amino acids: CASRGGGGARTGELFF. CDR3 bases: TGTGCCAGCAGAGGGGGTGGCGGAGCGAGGACCGGGGAGCTGTTTTTT.

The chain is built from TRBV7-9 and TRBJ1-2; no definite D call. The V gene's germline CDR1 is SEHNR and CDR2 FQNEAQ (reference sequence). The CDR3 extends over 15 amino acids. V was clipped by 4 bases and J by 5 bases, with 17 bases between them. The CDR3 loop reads CASSSGGPRAYGYTF. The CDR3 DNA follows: TGTGCCAGCAGCTCGGGAGGGCCGCGGGCTTATGGCTACACCTTC.

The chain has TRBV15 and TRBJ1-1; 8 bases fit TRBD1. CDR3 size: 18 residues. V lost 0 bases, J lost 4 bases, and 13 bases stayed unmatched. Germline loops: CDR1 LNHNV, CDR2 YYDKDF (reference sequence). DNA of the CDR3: TGTGCCACCAGCAGAGATGGAAGGGGCAGGGGGCGTACCACTGAAGCTTTCTTT. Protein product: CATSRDGRGRGRTTEAFF.